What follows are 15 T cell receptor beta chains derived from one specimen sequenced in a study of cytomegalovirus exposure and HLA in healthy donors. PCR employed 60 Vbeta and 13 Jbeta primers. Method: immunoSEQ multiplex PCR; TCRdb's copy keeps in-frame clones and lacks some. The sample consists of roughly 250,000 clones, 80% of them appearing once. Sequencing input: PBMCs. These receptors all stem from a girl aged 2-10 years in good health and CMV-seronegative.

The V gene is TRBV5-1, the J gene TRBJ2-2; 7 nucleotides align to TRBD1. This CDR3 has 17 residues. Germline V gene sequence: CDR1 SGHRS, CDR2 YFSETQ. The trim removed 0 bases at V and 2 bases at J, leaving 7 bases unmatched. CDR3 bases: TGCGCCAGCAGCTTGGCCATATACAGGGGAAACACCGGGGAGCTGTTTTTT. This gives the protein CASSLAIYRGNTGELFF.

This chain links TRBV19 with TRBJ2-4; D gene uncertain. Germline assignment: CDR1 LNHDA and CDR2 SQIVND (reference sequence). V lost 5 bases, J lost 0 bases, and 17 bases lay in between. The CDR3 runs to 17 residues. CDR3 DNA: TGTGCCAGTAGTCCTGATCGCCTAAGCCTAGCCAAAAACATTCAGTACTTC. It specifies CASSPDRLSLAKNIQYF. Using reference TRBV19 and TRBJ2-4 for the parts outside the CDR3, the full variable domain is DGGITQSPKYLFRKEGQNVTLSCEQNLNHDAMYWYRQDPGQGLRLIYYSQIVNDFQKGDIAEGYSVSREKKESFPLTVTSAQKNPTAFYLCASSPDRLSLAKNIQYFGAGTRLSVL.

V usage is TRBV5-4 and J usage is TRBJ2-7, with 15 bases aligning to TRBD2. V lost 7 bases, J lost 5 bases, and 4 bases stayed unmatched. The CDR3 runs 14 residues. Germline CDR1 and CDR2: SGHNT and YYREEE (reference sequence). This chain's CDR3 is CASGLAGGPHEQYF. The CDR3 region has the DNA TGTGCCAGCGGACTAGCGGGGGGGCCCCACGAGCAGTACTTC. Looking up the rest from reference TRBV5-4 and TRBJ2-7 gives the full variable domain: ETGVTQSPTHLIKTRGQQVTLRCSSQSGHNTVSWYQQALGQGPQFIFQYYREEENGRGNFPPRFSGLQFPNYSSELNVNALELDDSALYLCASGLAGGPHEQYFGPGTRLTVT.

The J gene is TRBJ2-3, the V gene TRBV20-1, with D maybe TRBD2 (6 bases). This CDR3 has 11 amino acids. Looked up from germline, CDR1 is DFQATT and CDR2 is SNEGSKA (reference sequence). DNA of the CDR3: TGCGGGGGGATTTGGACAGATACGCAGTATTTT. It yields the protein CGGIWTDTQYF.

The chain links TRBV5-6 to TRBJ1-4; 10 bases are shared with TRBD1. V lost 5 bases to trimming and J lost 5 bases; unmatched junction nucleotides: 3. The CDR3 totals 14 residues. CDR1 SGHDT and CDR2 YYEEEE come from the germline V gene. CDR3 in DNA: TGTGCCAGCAGGGGGACAGGGGAAAATGAAAAACTGTTTTTT. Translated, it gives CASRGTGENEKLFF.

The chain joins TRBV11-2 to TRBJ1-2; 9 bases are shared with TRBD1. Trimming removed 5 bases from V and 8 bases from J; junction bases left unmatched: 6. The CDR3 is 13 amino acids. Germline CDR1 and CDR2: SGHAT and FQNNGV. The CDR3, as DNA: TGTGCCAGCAGCGCAGACAGGGGGGGCGGCTACACCTTC. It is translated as CASSADRGGGYTF.

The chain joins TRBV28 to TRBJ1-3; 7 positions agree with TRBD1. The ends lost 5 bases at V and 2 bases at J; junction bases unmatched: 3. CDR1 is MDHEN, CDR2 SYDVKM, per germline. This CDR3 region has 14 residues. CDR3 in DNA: TGTGCCAGCAGTCTGACAGGGACTGGAAACACCATATATTTT. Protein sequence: CASSLTGTGNTIYF.

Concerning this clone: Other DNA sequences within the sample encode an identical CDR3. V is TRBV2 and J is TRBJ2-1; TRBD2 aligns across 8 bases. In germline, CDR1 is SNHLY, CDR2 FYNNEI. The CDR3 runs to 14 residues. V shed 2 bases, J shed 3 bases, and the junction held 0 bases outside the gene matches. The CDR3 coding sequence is TGTGCCAGCAGTGAACGGGGGGGCTACAATGAGCAGTTCTTC. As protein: CASSERGGYNEQFF.

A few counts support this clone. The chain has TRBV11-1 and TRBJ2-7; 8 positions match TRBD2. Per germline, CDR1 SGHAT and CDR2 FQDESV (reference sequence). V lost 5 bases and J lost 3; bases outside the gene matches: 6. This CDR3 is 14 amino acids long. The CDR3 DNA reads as TGTGCCAGCAGCCGACTAGCGCAACACTACGAGCAGTACTTC. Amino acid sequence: CASSRLAQHYEQYF.

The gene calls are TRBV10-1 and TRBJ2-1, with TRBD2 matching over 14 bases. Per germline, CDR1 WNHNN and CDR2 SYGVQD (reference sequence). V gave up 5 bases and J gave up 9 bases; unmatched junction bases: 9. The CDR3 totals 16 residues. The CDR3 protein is CASSSPPGLAGAEQFF. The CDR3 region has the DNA TGCGCCAGCAGTAGCCCTCCGGGACTAGCGGGAGCTGAGCAGTTCTTC.

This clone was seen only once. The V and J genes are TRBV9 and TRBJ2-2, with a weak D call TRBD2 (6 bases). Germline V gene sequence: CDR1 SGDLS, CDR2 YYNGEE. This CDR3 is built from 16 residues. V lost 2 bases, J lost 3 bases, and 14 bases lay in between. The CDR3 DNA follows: TGTGCCAGCAGCGTTGGCGGGCGCGGGGACACCGGGGAGCTGTTTTTT. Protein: CASSVGGRGDTGELFF.

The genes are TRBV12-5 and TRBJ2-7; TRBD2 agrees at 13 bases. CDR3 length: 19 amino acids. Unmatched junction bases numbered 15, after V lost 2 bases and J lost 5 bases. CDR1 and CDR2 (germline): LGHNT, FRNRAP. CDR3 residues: CASGLYPRLAGGPRDEQYF. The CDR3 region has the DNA TGTGCTAGTGGTTTGTACCCCCGACTAGCGGGAGGCCCACGCGACGAGCAGTACTTC.

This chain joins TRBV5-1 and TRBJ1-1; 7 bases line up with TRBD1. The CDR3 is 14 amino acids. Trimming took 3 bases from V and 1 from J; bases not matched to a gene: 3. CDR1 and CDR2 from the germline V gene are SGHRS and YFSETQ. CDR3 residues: CASSWQGGNTEAFF. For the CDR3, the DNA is TGCGCCAGCAGCTGGCAGGGGGGGAACACTGAAGCTTTCTTT.

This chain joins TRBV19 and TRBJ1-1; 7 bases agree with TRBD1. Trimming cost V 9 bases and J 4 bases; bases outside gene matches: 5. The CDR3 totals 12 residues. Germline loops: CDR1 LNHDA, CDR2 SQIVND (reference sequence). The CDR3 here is CASAGGITEAFF. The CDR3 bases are TGTGCCAGCGCAGGGGGTATCACTGAAGCTTTCTTT.

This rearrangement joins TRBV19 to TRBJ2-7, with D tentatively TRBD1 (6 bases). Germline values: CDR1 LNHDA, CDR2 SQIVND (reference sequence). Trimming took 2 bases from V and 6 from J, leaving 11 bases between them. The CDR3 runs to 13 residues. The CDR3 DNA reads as TGTGCCAGTAGTATAAACAGGGTAGGCGAGCAGTACTTC. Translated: CASSINRVGEQYF.